The entry that follows covers one TCR beta chain sequence. This clonotype was counted only a few times. Its antigen is currently not known. Base qualities are not provided; no much larger clone lies one nucleotide away. The V and J ends are trimmed by 5 bases and 0 bases, leaving 13 bases between them. The cysteine opens and the phenylalanine closes a CDR3 of 15 amino acids. Just the 45-base CDR3 DNA is kept, in frame starting at base 1. CDR1 and CDR2 are drawn from the germline V gene (reference sequence): SEHNR, FQNEAQ. Sequencing was performed on an Illumina HiSeq 1500. TCRdb reworked the public reads: Q25 trimming with fastp, MiXCR clone assembly, productive beta chains retained. Duplicate CDR3 protein sequences are folded into a single record with the most common DNA and genes. A total of 650,000 to 900,000 distinct CDR3 sequences appear in this sample, 32% of them only once. Clones ranked in the top ten supply 9.5% to 15% of the sample.

This sample was included in a study of T cell repertoires in cytomegalovirus infection (dated by TCRdb to between 2019 and 2020). Describing the broader study: Peptide stimulations targeted recently identified HLA-C-restricted CMV epitopes, whose presentation resists viral immunomodulation, together with well-studied HLA-B-restricted epitopes. Donor HLA type was relevant to the analysis, because carriage of CMV infection together with the matching HLA type was indicated by public TCR beta signatures.

Broad study findings and their caveats: The ex vivo response was dominated by HLA-C-restricted CMV-specific TCR beta clonotypes, which also provided the single most frequent clonotype in two of eight donors. Carriers of CMV infection plus the relevant HLA type were discriminated by the cumulative frequency of public TCR beta family members in the study cohort and in an independent 352-donor cohort.

Reading the label with the study, this specimen's treatment or condition is: in vitro stimulation with specific CMV peptide epitopes to enrich CMV-specific T cells. The clonotype was recovered from a human donor in good health (CMV status not recorded). Some clones in this sample may be carry-over from other donors' samples. Sequencing was performed on cultured CD8+ T cells from PBMCs, taken from culture after CMV antigen stimulation. The sequence joins TRBV7-9 to TRBJ1-1; the D gene remains uncertain. The nucleotides read TGTGCCAGCAGCATGAGCACGGGGATGAACACTGAAGCTTTCTTT. This gives the protein CASSMSTGMNTEAFF.